The 12 T cell receptor beta chains presented below share a single source sample, sequenced in a study of T cell repertoires in cytomegalovirus infection. TCRdb ran MiXCR on the reads and lists one entry per CDR3 protein. The sample holds about 260,000 distinct CDR3 sequences, approximately 8.3% seen once. The sequenced sample was PBMCs. These receptors came from a human donor in good health (CMV status not recorded). Some clones in this sample may be carry-over from other donors' samples.

This clonotype has just a few counts. The gene calls are TRBV6-1 and TRBJ2-1; 12 nucleotides agree with TRBD2. The junction had 6 bases not matched to a gene; V was cut back by 8 bases and J by 7 bases. This CDR3 comprises 14 residues. Germline CDR1 MNHNS, CDR2 SASEGT. CDR3 nucleotides: TGTGCCAGCCATACTAGCGGGAGGCGAAATGAGCAGTTCTTC. Amino acids: CASHTSGRRNEQFF.

This clonotype was detected a few times. The rearrangement uses TRBV5-1 and TRBJ2-2, with TRBD2 matching over 15 bases. V lost 4 bases, J lost 4 bases, and 8 bases stayed unmatched. This CDR3 has 18 amino acids. CDR1 is SGHRS and CDR2 is YFSETQ in the germline V gene. The CDR3 coding sequence is TGCGCCAGCAGCCCCTCCGGGACTAGCGGGGGGACCACCGGGGAGCTGTTTTTT. It specifies CASSPSGTSGGTTGELFF. The full variable domain, with the rest looked up from reference TRBV5-1 and TRBJ2-2, is KAGVTQTPRYLIKTRGQQVTLSCSPISGHRSVSWYQQTPGQGLQFLFEYFSETQRNKGNFPGRFSGRQFSNSRSEMNVSTLELGDSALYLCASSPSGTSGGTTGELFFGEGSRLTVL.

The V and J genes are TRBV20-1 and TRBJ2-3, with 8 bases fitting TRBD2. The CDR3 length is 13 residues. CDR1 is DFQATT, CDR2 SNEGSKA, per germline (reference sequence). V lost 5 bases, J lost 3 bases, and 4 bases stayed unmatched. The CDR3 sequence is CSAPSGSTDTQYF. In DNA form, the CDR3 reads TGCAGTGCTCCGAGCGGGAGTACAGATACGCAGTATTTT.

There are many counts of this clonotype. The CDR3 DNA follows: TGTGCCAGCAGTTATACAGGGCGCGGCTACACCTTC. Its protein is CASSYTGRGYTF. The chain combines TRBV6-5 with TRBJ1-2, with D possibly matching TRBD1 (6 bases). The CDR3 has 12 amino acids. Germline V CDR1 and CDR2: MNHEY, SVGAGI. The V and J ends lost 3 bases and 8 bases respectively, with 10 bases between them.

The chain is built from TRBV24-1 and TRBJ2-1; D unclear. Germline V CDR1 and CDR2: KGHDR, SFDVKD. Between the trimmed V and J ends, which lost 9 bases and 7 bases, there was a span of 21 bases. CDR3 size: 15 residues. In DNA, the CDR3 is TGTGCCACCTCCCCCGCCTCGAATCAAGGGAATGAGCAGTTCTTC. The encoded protein is CATSPASNQGNEQFF.

V is TRBV28 and J is TRBJ1-2; TRBD1 aligns across 11 bases. CDR1 and CDR2 (germline): MDHEN, SYDVKM. With V trimmed by 5 bases and J by 6 bases, 11 bases remained unmatched. The CDR3 consists of 16 residues. CDR3 in DNA: TGTGCCAGCAGTCTAGGGACAGGGGGGACTTCTCATGGCTACACCTTC. Residues: CASSLGTGGTSHGYTF.

The chain recombines TRBV12-3 or TRBV12-4 with TRBJ2-3; D ambiguous. With 0 bases removed from V and 2 bases from J, the gap between germline ends came to 9 bases. This CDR3 has 15 residues. CDR3 amino acids: CASSLALAITDTQYF. CDR3 in DNA: TGTGCCAGCAGTTTAGCCCTCGCAATCACAGATACGCAGTATTTT.

This clonotype showed up just a few times. The CDR3 spells CASRGTGRGNTEAFF. The CDR3 bases are TGTGCCAGCAGGGGGACGGGGAGAGGGAACACTGAAGCTTTCTTT. This chain joins TRBV12-3 or TRBV12-4 and TRBJ1-1, with D possibly being TRBD1 (5 bases). V dropped 6 bases and J dropped 1 base, with 15 bases sitting between them. There are 15 residues in the CDR3.

This clonotype was found many times. The chain recombines TRBV7-2 with TRBJ2-1, with 10 bases that match TRBD2. From germline, CDR1 is SGHTA and CDR2 FQGNSA. The CDR3 consists of 17 residues. V shed 4 bases and J 7 bases; nucleotides not matched to a gene: 13. CDR3 sequence (DNA): TGTGCCAGCAGCTCCACTAGCGGGGTCCGCTGGGATAATGAGCAGTTCTTC. Its translation is CASSSTSGVRWDNEQFF. Complete variable domain (other parts from reference TRBV7-2 and TRBJ2-1): GAGVSQSPSNKVTEKGKDVELRCDPISGHTALYWYRQSLGQGLEFLIYFQGNSAPDKSGLPSDRFSAERTGGSVSTLTIQRTQQEDSAVYLCASSSTSGVRWDNEQFFGPGTRLTVL.

There are a few counts of this clonotype. The rearrangement joins TRBV7-6 to TRBJ1-2; D may be TRBD1 (6 bases). The length of the CDR3 is 14 residues. CDR1 and CDR2 (germline): SGHVS, FNYEAQ. Trimming took off 3 bases at V and 7 bases at J, with 15 bases between the two ends. This chain's CDR3 is CASSLGTGGTGYTF. CDR3 nucleotides: TGTGCCAGCAGCTTGGGGACCGGGGGCACTGGCTACACCTTC.

This clonotype was recorded at least ten times. V and J are TRBV11-3 and TRBJ2-1; TRBD1 aligns across 7 bases. The germline gives CDR1 SGHNT, CDR2 YENEEA. The CDR3 runs 16 residues. V was clipped by 1 base and J by 4 bases; unmatched bases: 7. The chain's CDR3 is CASSLVNWDSYNEQFF. The CDR3, as DNA: TGTGCCAGCAGCTTAGTTAACTGGGACAGTTACAATGAGCAGTTCTTC.

This clonotype was seen ten or more times. The J gene is TRBJ2-3, the V gene TRBV7-2, with TRBD2 matching 14 bases. Germline V gene data show CDR1 as SGHTA and CDR2 as FQGNSA. Trimming took 2 bases from V and 8 from J; bases not matched to a gene: 12. The CDR3 is 18 residues long. CDR3 sequence reads: CASSLRPSTSGGASTQYF. The CDR3 DNA sequence: TGTGCCAGCAGCTTACGGCCCTCGACTAGCGGGGGGGCCAGTACGCAGTATTTT.